Sequencing of this TCR beta chain was carried out in a study of blood T cell repertoires in COVID-19. Original processing methods: For nucleated cells, counts were estimated from reference gene primer amplification. Profiling relied on immunoSEQ multiplex PCR, and the TCRdb table lists in-frame clones only, not all of them. From that table come the V and J calls and clone size; the DNA was used to work out D and trimming. The sample shows over 90,000 clones, less than 90% of them seen only once. The J segment lost 7 bases and the V segment lost 2 bases, leaving 4 bases of the junction unmatched. The CDR3 runs 13 residues. The germline CDR1 and CDR2 sequences are SGHNT and YYREEE (reference sequence).

Sequencing was performed on peripheral blood. This TCR came from a human donor in a cohort sampled during active COVID-19. This chain joins TRBV5-4 and TRBJ2-7, with TRBD1 matching over 9 bases. The CDR3 bases are TGTGCCAGCAGCTTACAGGGGGCGAGGGAGCAGTACTTC. As protein: CASSLQGAREQYF.